The next 26 T cell receptor beta chains were all read from a single sample in a study of blood T cell repertoires in COVID-19. TCRdb's copy holds only in-frame clones and misses some; the assay was immunoSEQ multiplex PCR. Counted here are 200,000 to 300,000 clones, 80% to 90% occurring once; the ten biggest clones make up roughly 2%. The sample consisted of peripheral blood. The receptor source for this set is a man aged 30 to 45 with active or convalescent COVID-19.

The rearrangement joins TRBV6-1 to TRBJ2-7, with TRBD2 as a possible D gene (6 bases). Trimming removed 3 bases from V and 8 bases from J, with 20 bases in between. This CDR3 spans 15 amino acids. Germline V gene sequence: CDR1 MNHNS, CDR2 SASEGT. CDR3 nucleotide sequence: TGTGCCAGCAGTGACCACGGGGGAAGAGGTCCCCAGCAGTACTTC. This codes for CASSDHGGRGPQQYF.

CDR3 sequence (DNA): TGCGCCAGCAGCCCAGGACAGGGGGCCGCGGGGCCGTTTTCCTACGAGCAGTACTTC. It encodes CASSPGQGAAGPFSYEQYF. This chain links TRBV5-1 with TRBJ2-7; 11 bases are a match to TRBD1. The V and J ends lost 4 bases and 1 base, in that order; junction bases with no gene match: 16. Germline V lookup: CDR1 SGHRS, CDR2 YFSETQ. The CDR3 spans 19 residues.

The chain has TRBV4-1 and TRBJ2-3; the match to TRBD2 covers 10 bases. Germline V lookup: CDR1 MGHRA, CDR2 YSYEKL. V lost 0 bases to trimming and J lost 5 bases; unmatched junction nucleotides: 8. This CDR3 contains 17 residues. Here the CDR3 DNA reads TGCGCCAGCAGCCAAGATCCCAGCGGGGGGGCCCTAGATACGCAGTATTTT. Its translation: CASSQDPSGGALDTQYF.

The genes are TRBV7-9 and TRBJ2-7; TRBD1 aligns across 9 bases. The V gene end was trimmed by 4 bases and the J gene end by 5 bases; junction bases not matched to a gene: 6. The length of the CDR3 is 14 residues. Germline CDR1 and CDR2: SEHNR and FQNEAQ (reference sequence). The CDR3 coding sequence is TGTGCCAGCAGCTCCGGGACAGGGAACAACGAGCAGTACTTC. As protein: CASSSGTGNNEQYF.

There are a few counts of this clone. V usage is TRBV7-2 and J usage is TRBJ1-1; TRBD1 agrees at 10 bases. V lost 5 bases, J lost 0 bases, and 12 bases stayed unmatched. Germline assignment: CDR1 SGHTA and CDR2 FQGNSA. The CDR3 runs to 18 residues. The CDR3 reads CASSVRAMTGGMNTEAFF. The CDR3 DNA follows: TGTGCCAGCAGCGTTAGGGCGATGACAGGGGGCATGAACACTGAAGCTTTCTTT.

V and J are TRBV10-1 and TRBJ2-3, with 7 bases matching TRBD1. The V segment lost 3 bases and the J segment 2 bases; nucleotides outside the gene matches: 11. Germline V gene data show CDR1 as WNHNN and CDR2 as SYGVQD (reference sequence). The CDR3 totals 17 residues. CDR3 loop: CASSDWGQSSDTDTQYF. In DNA, the CDR3 is TGCGCCAGCAGTGACTGGGGACAGTCCTCAGACACAGATACGCAGTATTTT.

This clone appeared a single time. The chain has TRBV4-1 and TRBJ2-7; 11 bases are a match to TRBD2. Germline V gene sequence: CDR1 MGHRA, CDR2 YSYEKL. The V segment lost 0 bases and the J segment 5 bases; nucleotides outside the gene matches: 3. The CDR3 totals 15 residues. CDR3 DNA: TGCGCCAGCAGCCAAGAGCCGGGACTAGCGGACGAGCAGTACTTC. Protein: CASSQEPGLADEQYF.

The rearrangement uses TRBV5-1 and TRBJ1-1; D remains unclear. Trimming removed 5 bases from V and 4 bases from J, with 18 bases in between. The germline V gene has CDR1 SGHRS and CDR2 YFSETQ. The CDR3 is made up of 15 amino acids. CDR3 residues: CASRRGGELGTEAFF. CDR3 DNA sequence: TGCGCCAGCAGGCGCGGCGGGGAACTGGGCACTGAAGCTTTCTTT.

This clone was seen only a few times. This chain connects TRBV7-2 to TRBJ2-3; D not resolved. Germline values: CDR1 SGHTA, CDR2 FQGNSA. This CDR3 has 15 residues. Trimming took 1 base from V and 3 from J, leaving 11 bases between them. The CDR3 spells CASSLVFSETDTQYF. CDR3 nucleotide sequence: TGTGCCAGCAGCTTAGTGTTTTCAGAAACAGATACGCAGTATTTT.

J is TRBJ1-2 and V is TRBV19; 7 bases line up with TRBD1. The V gene end was trimmed by 5 bases and the J gene end by 1 base; junction bases not matched to a gene: 4. Germline lookup yields CDR1 LNHDA and CDR2 SQIVND (reference sequence). This CDR3 is built from 14 residues. The CDR3 region is CASSPQGGNYGYTF. Written as DNA, the CDR3 is TGTGCCAGTAGTCCCCAGGGGGGTAACTATGGCTACACCTTC. The complete variable domain, with remaining parts taken from reference TRBV19 and TRBJ1-2, reads DGGITQSPKYLFRKEGQNVTLSCEQNLNHDAMYWYRQDPGQGLRLIYYSQIVNDFQKGDIAEGYSVSREKKESFPLTVTSAQKNPTAFYLCASSPQGGNYGYTFGSGTRLTVV.

This clone was detected once. V and J are TRBV19 and TRBJ1-1; a weak D match, TRBD1 (6 bases). The CDR3 runs to 13 residues. Germline V CDR1 and CDR2: LNHDA, SQIVND (reference sequence). V was trimmed by 10 bases and J by 5 bases, leaving 17 bases between them. The CDR3 DNA sequence: TGTGCCACTTCTTGGGCAGGGGATACTGAAGCTTTCTTT. Encoded protein: CATSWAGDTEAFF.

The chain's CDR3 is CASRRRTASSNTEAFF. In nucleotides, the CDR3 is TGTGCCAGCAGACGTCGGACAGCTAGTTCCAACACTGAAGCTTTCTTT. The V call is TRBV6-6, the J call TRBJ1-1, with D possibly matching TRBD1 (6 bases). The CDR3 sequence is 16 residues long. V was pared by 6 bases and J by 2 bases, with 19 bases between. The germline CDR1 and CDR2 sequences are MNHNY and SVGAGI (reference sequence).

The chain joins TRBV21-1 to TRBJ1-1. TRBV21-1 is given as a pseudogene. The CDR3 covers 17 residues. CDR3 residues: CASSKTGDFPLQSEAFF. CDR3 coding DNA: TGTGCCAGCAGCAAAACTGGCGACTTCCCCCTACAATCTGAAGCTTTCTTT.

J is TRBJ1-1 and V is TRBV19; tentative D call: TRBD1 (6 bases). Trimming stripped 6 bases from V and 3 bases from J, with 14 bases between. CDR1 is LNHDA and CDR2 is SQIVND in the germline V gene (reference sequence). This CDR3 has 14 residues. CDR3 in amino acids: CASRPGQQYTEAFF. In DNA form, the CDR3 reads TGTGCCAGTAGACCTGGACAGCAATACACTGAAGCTTTCTTT.

The DNA of the CDR3 is TGTGCCAGCAGCCTAACTAGCGGGGGGGCCTACGAGCAGTACTTC. Amino acid sequence: CASSLTSGGAYEQYF. The chain carries TRBV6-2 or TRBV6-3 and TRBJ2-7, with TRBD2 matching over 13 bases. Germline assignment: CDR1 MNHEY and CDR2 SVGEGT. Germline trimming cut 6 bases from V and 2 bases from J; bases unmatched to any gene: 4. CDR3 size: 15 residues.

This clone was seen only a few times. The rearrangement links TRBV19 to TRBJ1-3; 9 nucleotides align to TRBD1. Trimming cost V 5 bases and J 0 bases; bases outside gene matches: 11. This CDR3 is 18 amino acids long. In germline, CDR1 is LNHDA, CDR2 SQIVND (reference sequence). The CDR3 DNA sequence: TGTGCCAGTAGTGACAGGGGGGGCCGCTCGATCTCTGGAAACACCATATATTTT. Its protein is CASSDRGGRSISGNTIYF.

This clone was counted a few times. The V gene is TRBV5-6, the J gene TRBJ2-5, with 9 bases aligning to TRBD2. Trimming removed 3 bases from V and 1 base from J; junction bases left unmatched: 16. CDR1 is SGHDT, CDR2 YYEEEE, per germline. This CDR3 is built from 19 residues. The CDR3 loop reads CASSSPGVAGALLQETQYF. DNA for the CDR3: TGTGCCAGCAGCTCACCCGGGGTAGCGGGGGCCCTACTCCAAGAGACCCAGTACTTC. The full variable domain, with the rest looked up from reference TRBV5-6 and TRBJ2-5, is DAGVTQSPTHLIKTRGQQVTLRCSPKSGHDTVSWYQQALGQGPQFIFQYYEEEERQRGNFPDRFSGHQFPNYSSELNVNALLLGDSALYLCASSSPGVAGALLQETQYFGPGTRLLVL.

V gene TRBV4-3 combines with J gene TRBJ1-2; D call uncertain. In germline, CDR1 is LGHNA, CDR2 YSLEER. The CDR3 is 15 residues long. The V gene lost 0 bases and the J gene lost 7 bases, with 15 bases spanning the gap. The CDR3 DNA reads TGCGCCAGCAGCCAAGAAGCCCGGGCGGGGAGTGGCTACACCTTC. Translated, it gives CASSQEARAGSGYTF.

This rearrangement joins TRBV5-1 to TRBJ2-7; maybe TRBD2 (5 bases). Per germline, CDR1 SGHRS and CDR2 YFSETQ. This CDR3 contains 13 residues. The V gene lost 2 bases and the J gene lost 2 bases, with 8 bases spanning the gap. CDR3 DNA sequence: TGCGCCAGCAGCTTTGAGGGAACCTACGAGCAGTACTTC. Its protein is CASSFEGTYEQYF.

This chain connects TRBV6-2 or TRBV6-3 to TRBJ2-3; D call uncertain. CDR1 is MNHEY and CDR2 is SVGEGT in the germline V gene. The CDR3 is made up of 13 amino acids. The V end was cut by 3 bases, the J end by 4 bases, with 8 bases between. The CDR3 coding sequence is TGTGCCAGCAGTTATGAGTCCCCAGATACGCAGTATTTT. Amino acids: CASSYESPDTQYF.

The chain uses TRBV2 and TRBJ2-2, with a tentative D call TRBD2 (6 bases). V was pared by 4 bases and J by 5 bases, with 17 bases between. The V gene's germline CDR1 is SNHLY and CDR2 FYNNEI. This CDR3 has 16 amino acids. CDR3 protein: CASSVSGGLWTGELFF. The CDR3 DNA reads TGTGCCAGCAGTGTGTCTGGGGGACTGTGGACCGGGGAGCTGTTTTTT.

The chain is built from TRBV14 and TRBJ1-1; D uncertain. Germline values: CDR1 SGHDN, CDR2 FVKESK. Trimming pared 0 bases from V and 3 bases from J, leaving 11 bases between. The CDR3 sequence is 15 residues long. CDR3 DNA sequence: TGTGCCAGCAGCCAAGATCGGGGATTGGACACTGAAGCTTTCTTT. This sequence encodes CASSQDRGLDTEAFF.

The genes are TRBV5-1 and TRBJ1-1; 7 bases align to TRBD1. The germline gives CDR1 SGHRS, CDR2 YFSETQ. The V and J ends lost 4 bases and 4 bases, in that order; junction bases with no gene match: 4. CDR3 length: 13 residues. In DNA, the CDR3 is TGCGCCAGCAGCCGGGCAGGGGGCACTGAAGCTTTCTTT. This codes for CASSRAGGTEAFF.

This clone was counted a single time. V usage is TRBV19 and J usage is TRBJ1-3, with 7 bases lining up with TRBD1. Trimming removed 6 bases from V and 0 bases from J; junction bases left unmatched: 5. Germline-derived CDR1 and CDR2 are LNHDA and SQIVND (reference sequence). The CDR3 covers 15 residues. This CDR3 is CASSVRGNSGNTIYF. The CDR3, as DNA: TGTGCCAGTAGCGTCAGGGGGAACTCTGGAAACACCATATATTTT.

The rearrangement links TRBV5-5 to TRBJ2-3; perhaps TRBD1 as D (5 bases). V lost 2 bases to trimming and J lost 3 bases, with 13 bases between them. This CDR3 comprises 15 residues. Germline CDR1 is SGHKS and CDR2 is YYEKEE (reference sequence). The CDR3 bases are TGTGCCAGCAGCTTTCGGTGGGGCAGAACAGATACGCAGTATTTT. This encodes CASSFRWGRTDTQYF. Filled out from reference TRBV5-5 and TRBJ2-3, the complete variable domain reads DAGVTQSPTHLIKTRGQQVTLRCSPISGHKSVSWYQQVLGQGPQFIFQYYEKEERGRGNFPDRFSARQFPNYSSELNVNALLLGDSALYLCASSFRWGRTDTQYFGPGTRLTVL.

This clone was seen only a few times. The chain employs TRBV19 and TRBJ1-6; 7 nucleotides align to TRBD1. CDR3 size: 15 residues. Losses at the gene ends were 5 bases for V and 9 bases for J; bases not matched to a gene: 10. CDR1 is LNHDA and CDR2 is SQIVND in the germline V gene (reference sequence). The CDR3 spells CASSLLGTDFSPLHF. The CDR3 region has the DNA TGTGCCAGTAGTTTGCTCGGGACAGATTTTTCACCCCTCCACTTT.